This record looks at one T cell receptor (beta chain) sequence and its context. V trimming: 5 bases; J trimming: 10 bases; junction bases outside the gene matches: 8. There are 14 residues in the CDR3. Germline CDR1 is SGHAT and CDR2 is FQNNGV. The source of the sample is a study of blood T cell repertoires in COVID-19. About the research overall: The origin of the acute and convalescent COVID-19 samples was the United States, Italy and Spain. From T cells, B-cell-depleted T cells, or PBMCs came the material, which was cDNA or gDNA.

How the authors handled the data: From reference gene primer amplification, estimates of nucleated cell counts were derived. The assay was immunoSEQ multiplex PCR, and TCRdb's table has in-frame clones only and misses some. That table gives V, J and clone size, and the DNA gave D and trimming. The sample has over 40,000 clones; over 90% are singletons. V and J are TRBV11-2 and TRBJ1-6, with 7 bases aligning to TRBD1. This receptor was obtained from an elderly woman with acute or convalescent COVID-19. Sequenced sample: peripheral blood. CDR3 in DNA: TGTGCCAGCAGCGGAGACAGGGCAAGGTCACCCCTCCACTTT. This codes for CASSGDRARSPLHF.